The rows below give T cell receptor beta chains drawn from one sample of a study of CD8+ T cells in alopecia areata. Repertoires were generated with immunoSEQ multiplex PCR, while TCRdb's copy carries only in-frame clones and drops some. The sample yields more than 200,000 clones, around three fifths seen once. The starting material was CD4+ T cells sorted from blood, obtained at week 4, from a patient treated with tofacitinib. The receptors were sampled from a human donor with alopecia areata. CDR3s include the opening cysteine and the closing phenylalanine or tryptophan. Fields, in order: D gene, J gene, V gene, clone size, CDR3 length, CDR3 protein, CDR3 DNA. D genes are given only for firm matches. Clone size is stated in some rows and not others, as once, few, many or a class when expanded.

D gene: .; J gene: TRBJ2-3; V gene: TRBV7-9; clone size: .; CDR3 length: 14; CDR3 protein: CASAFRGNTDTQYF; CDR3 DNA: TGTGCCAGCGCCTTCCGGGGGAACACAGATACGCAGTATTTT
D gene: .; J gene: TRBJ1-1; V gene: TRBV19; clone size: .; CDR3 length: 14; CDR3 protein: CASSIRGMFGEAFF; CDR3 DNA: TGTGCCAGTAGTATTCGGGGGATGTTCGGAGAAGCTTTCTTT
D gene: .; J gene: TRBJ2-4; V gene: TRBV6-5; clone size: .; CDR3 length: 13; CDR3 protein: CASSPPPDGYQYF; CDR3 DNA: TGTGCCAGCAGCCCTCCTCCCGATGGGTATCAGTACTTC
D gene: .; J gene: TRBJ1-2; V gene: TRBV14; clone size: .; CDR3 length: 13; CDR3 protein: CASSLGGLDGYTF; CDR3 DNA: TGTGCCAGCAGCCTGGGGGGGCTTGATGGCTACACCTTC
D gene: .; J gene: TRBJ2-5; V gene: TRBV18; clone size: .; CDR3 length: 13; CDR3 protein: CASLTGPGETQYF; CDR3 DNA: TGTGCCAGCTTAACAGGGCCCGGGGAGACCCAGTACTTC
D gene: TRBD1; J gene: TRBJ1-4; V gene: TRBV7-2; clone size: .; CDR3 length: 14; CDR3 protein: CASSLDRGLGKLFF; CDR3 DNA: TGTGCCAGCAGCCTGGACAGGGGGCTCGGAAAACTGTTTTTT
D gene: TRBD1; J gene: TRBJ1-2; V gene: TRBV5-6; clone size: .; CDR3 length: 14; CDR3 protein: CASSQLDRNYGYTF; CDR3 DNA: TGTGCCAGCAGCCAACTGGACAGGAACTATGGCTACACCTTC
D gene: .; J gene: TRBJ1-2; V gene: TRBV23-1; clone size: .; CDR3 length: 18; CDR3 protein: CASSQSRTDTKPNYGYTF; CDR3 DNA: TGCGCCAGCAGTCAATCCCGGACAGACACGAAACCGAACTATGGCTACACCTTC
D gene: .; J gene: TRBJ2-6; V gene: TRBV5-1; clone size: .; CDR3 length: 14; CDR3 protein: CASSASSGANVLTF; CDR3 DNA: TGCGCCAGCAGCGCCTCCTCTGGGGCCAACGTCCTGACTTTC
D gene: TRBD1; J gene: TRBJ2-6; V gene: TRBV7-2; clone size: .; CDR3 length: 17; CDR3 protein: CARTPTGGLSGANVLTF; CDR3 DNA: TGTGCCAGAACACCGACAGGGGGCCTCTCTGGGGCCAACGTCCTGACTTTC
D gene: TRBD2; J gene: TRBJ2-1; V gene: TRBV5-1; clone size: few; CDR3 length: 14; CDR3 protein: CASSLRPGGNEQFF; CDR3 DNA: TGCGCCAGCAGCTTGCGACCGGGAGGTAATGAGCAGTTCTTC
D gene: .; J gene: TRBJ2-5; V gene: TRBV2; clone size: .; CDR3 length: 13; CDR3 protein: CASIYTNGETQYF; CDR3 DNA: TGTGCCAGCATCTACACCAATGGGGAGACCCAGTACTTC
D gene: TRBD2; J gene: TRBJ2-7; V gene: TRBV5-1; clone size: .; CDR3 length: 15; CDR3 protein: CASSLGGGGTYEQYF; CDR3 DNA: TGCGCCAGCAGCTTGGGAGGCGGGGGAACCTACGAGCAGTACTTC
D gene: TRBD2; J gene: TRBJ2-1; V gene: TRBV10-1; clone size: .; CDR3 length: 15; CDR3 protein: CASSLTSGGGGEQFF; CDR3 DNA: TGCGCCAGCAGCCTCACTAGCGGGGGCGGGGGTGAGCAGTTCTTC
D gene: .; J gene: TRBJ2-2; V gene: TRBV30; clone size: .; CDR3 length: 15; CDR3 protein: CAWRGPGQNTGELFF; CDR3 DNA: TGTGCCTGGAGGGGCCCGGGACAGAACACCGGGGAGCTGTTTTTT
D gene: .; J gene: TRBJ1-2; V gene: TRBV29-1; clone size: few; CDR3 length: 13; CDR3 protein: CSVELSVIYGYTF; CDR3 DNA: TGCAGCGTTGAACTATCGGTAATCTATGGCTACACCTTC
D gene: .; J gene: TRBJ1-5; V gene: TRBV6-5; clone size: few; CDR3 length: 13; CDR3 protein: CASSQYSNQPQHF; CDR3 DNA: TGTGCCAGCAGCCAATATAGCAATCAGCCCCAGCATTTT
D gene: .; J gene: TRBJ1-2; V gene: TRBV30; clone size: .; CDR3 length: 11; CDR3 protein: CATRGRGGYTF; CDR3 DNA: TGTGCTACCCGGGGCCGAGGGGGCTACACCTTC
D gene: .; J gene: TRBJ1-1; V gene: TRBV18; clone size: few; CDR3 length: 13; CDR3 protein: CASSPSLNTEAFF; CDR3 DNA: TGTGCCAGCTCACCCTCATTGAACACTGAAGCTTTCTTT
D gene: .; J gene: TRBJ2-4; V gene: TRBV2; clone size: many; CDR3 length: 15; CDR3 protein: CASSEAGVAKNIQYF; CDR3 DNA: TGTGCCAGCAGTGAAGCTGGGGTAGCCAAAAACATTCAGTACTTC
D gene: TRBD2; J gene: TRBJ2-3; V gene: TRBV10-3; clone size: .; CDR3 length: 15; CDR3 protein: CAISRTSGGTDTQYF; CDR3 DNA: TGTGCCATCAGTAGGACTAGCGGGGGCACAGATACGCAGTATTTT
D gene: .; J gene: TRBJ2-1; V gene: TRBV10-3; clone size: .; CDR3 length: 14; CDR3 protein: CAISVQALDNEQFF; CDR3 DNA: TGTGCCATCAGTGTTCAGGCGTTGGACAATGAGCAGTTCTTC
D gene: TRBD1; J gene: TRBJ1-1; V gene: TRBV30; clone size: .; CDR3 length: 15; CDR3 protein: CAWTRSTGAFAEAFF; CDR3 DNA: TGTGCCTGGACCAGATCAACAGGGGCTTTCGCTGAAGCTTTCTTT
D gene: .; J gene: TRBJ1-1; V gene: TRBV29-1; clone size: .; CDR3 length: 14; CDR3 protein: CSVELRALNTEAFF; CDR3 DNA: TGCAGCGTTGAACTACGGGCCTTGAACACTGAAGCTTTCTTT
D gene: .; J gene: TRBJ2-1; V gene: TRBV4-3; clone size: once; CDR3 length: 13; CDR3 protein: CASSQLGVNEQFF; CDR3 DNA: TGCGCCAGCAGCCAATTAGGAGTGAATGAGCAGTTCTTC